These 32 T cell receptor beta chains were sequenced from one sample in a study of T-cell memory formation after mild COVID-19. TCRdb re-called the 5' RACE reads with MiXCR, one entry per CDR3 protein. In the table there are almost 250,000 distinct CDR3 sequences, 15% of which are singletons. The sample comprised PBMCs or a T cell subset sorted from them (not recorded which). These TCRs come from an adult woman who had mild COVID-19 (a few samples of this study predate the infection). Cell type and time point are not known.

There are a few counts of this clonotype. CDR3 region: CASSPPGLAGSSYNEQFF. CDR3 in DNA: TGTGCCAGCTCACCACCGGGACTAGCCGGAAGCTCCTACAATGAGCAGTTCTTC. This chain links TRBV18 with TRBJ2-1; the match to TRBD2 covers 9 bases. The CDR3 covers 18 residues. The germline CDR1 and CDR2 sequences are KGHSH and LQKENI. J was trimmed by 0 bases and V by 0 bases; bases with no gene match: 6.

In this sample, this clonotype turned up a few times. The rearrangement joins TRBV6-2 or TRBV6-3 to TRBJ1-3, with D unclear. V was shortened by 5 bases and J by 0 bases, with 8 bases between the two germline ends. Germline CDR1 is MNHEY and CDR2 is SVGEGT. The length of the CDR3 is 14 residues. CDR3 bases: TGTGCCAGCAGTCGGACGGCCTCTGGAAACACCATATATTTT. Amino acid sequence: CASSRTASGNTIYF.

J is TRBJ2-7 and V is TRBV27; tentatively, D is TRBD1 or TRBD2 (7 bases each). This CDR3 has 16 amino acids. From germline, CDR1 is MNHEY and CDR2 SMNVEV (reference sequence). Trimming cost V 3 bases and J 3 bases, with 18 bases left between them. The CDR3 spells CASSLSGNRGGYEQYF. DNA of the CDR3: TGTGCCAGCAGTTTGAGCGGGAACAGGGGTGGCTACGAGCAGTACTTC.

As DNA, the CDR3 is TGTGCCAGCAGCCAAGCACGGACAGGGAAAACAGATACGCAGTATTTT. Amino acid sequence: CASSQARTGKTDTQYF. The genes are TRBV3-1 and TRBJ2-3; 8 bases fit TRBD1. This CDR3 comprises 16 residues. V gave up 1 base and J gave up 3 bases; unmatched junction bases: 6. The germline V gene encodes CDR1 LGHDT and CDR2 YNNKEL (reference sequence).

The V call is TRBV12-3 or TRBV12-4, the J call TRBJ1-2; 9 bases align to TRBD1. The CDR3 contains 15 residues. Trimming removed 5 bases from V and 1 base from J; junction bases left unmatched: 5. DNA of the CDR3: TGTGCCAGCAGTCCCCGACAGGGGGGTAACTATGGCTACACCTTC. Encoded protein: CASSPRQGGNYGYTF.

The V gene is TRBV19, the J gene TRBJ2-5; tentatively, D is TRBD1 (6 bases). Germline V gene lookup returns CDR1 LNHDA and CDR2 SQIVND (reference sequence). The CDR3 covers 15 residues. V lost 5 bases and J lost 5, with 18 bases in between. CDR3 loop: CASSPRDSRGETQYF. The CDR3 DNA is TGTGCCAGTAGTCCTCGCGACTCCAGGGGCGAGACCCAGTACTTC.

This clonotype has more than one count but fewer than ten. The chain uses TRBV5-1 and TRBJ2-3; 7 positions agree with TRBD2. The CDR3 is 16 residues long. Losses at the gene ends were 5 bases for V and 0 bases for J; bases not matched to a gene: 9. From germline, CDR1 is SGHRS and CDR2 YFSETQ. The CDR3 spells CASSRASGSSTDTQYF. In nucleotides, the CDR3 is TGCGCCAGCAGTCGAGCTAGCGGTTCTAGCACAGATACGCAGTATTTT.

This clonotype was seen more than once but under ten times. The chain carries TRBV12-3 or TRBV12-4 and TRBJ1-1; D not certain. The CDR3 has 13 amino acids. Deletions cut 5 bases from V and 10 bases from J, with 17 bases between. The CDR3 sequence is CASSLTQGSAAFF. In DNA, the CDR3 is TGTGCCAGCAGTCTCACCCAAGGGTCCGCAGCTTTCTTT.

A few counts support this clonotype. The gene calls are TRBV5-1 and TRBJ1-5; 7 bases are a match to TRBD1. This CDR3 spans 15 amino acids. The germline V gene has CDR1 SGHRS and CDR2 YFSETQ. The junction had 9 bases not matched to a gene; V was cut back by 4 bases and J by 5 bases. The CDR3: CASSRTGVRDQPQHF. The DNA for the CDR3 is TGCGCCAGCAGCCGAACAGGGGTGCGGGATCAGCCCCAGCATTTT.

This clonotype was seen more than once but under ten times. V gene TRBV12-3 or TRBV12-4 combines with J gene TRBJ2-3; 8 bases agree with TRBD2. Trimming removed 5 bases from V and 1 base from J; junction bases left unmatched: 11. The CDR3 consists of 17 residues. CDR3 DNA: TGTGCCAGCAGTACGACCCGACCGACTAGCGGCACAGATACGCAGTATTTT. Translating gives CASSTTRPTSGTDTQYF.

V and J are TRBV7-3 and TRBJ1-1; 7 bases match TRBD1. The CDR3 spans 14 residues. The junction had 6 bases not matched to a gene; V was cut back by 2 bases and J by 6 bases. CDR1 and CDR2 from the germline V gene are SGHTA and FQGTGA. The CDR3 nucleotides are TGTGCCAGCAGCTTAGGGACAGCAGATCCTGAAGCTTTCTTT. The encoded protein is CASSLGTADPEAFF.

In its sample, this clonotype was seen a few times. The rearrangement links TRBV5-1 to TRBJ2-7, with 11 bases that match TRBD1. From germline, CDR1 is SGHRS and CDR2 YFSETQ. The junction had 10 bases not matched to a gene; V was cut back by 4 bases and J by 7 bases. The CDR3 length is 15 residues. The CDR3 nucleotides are TGCGCCAGCAGCCCCCGCGGACAGGGGGCGGGTGAGCAGTACTTC. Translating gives CASSPRGQGAGEQYF.

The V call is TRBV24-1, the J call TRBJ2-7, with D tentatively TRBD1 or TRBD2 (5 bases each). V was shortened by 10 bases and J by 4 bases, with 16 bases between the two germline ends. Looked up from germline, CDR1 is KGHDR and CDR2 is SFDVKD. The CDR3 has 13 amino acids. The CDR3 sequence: CATTQGAGYEQYF. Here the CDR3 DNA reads TGTGCCACTACCCAAGGGGCGGGTTACGAGCAGTACTTC.

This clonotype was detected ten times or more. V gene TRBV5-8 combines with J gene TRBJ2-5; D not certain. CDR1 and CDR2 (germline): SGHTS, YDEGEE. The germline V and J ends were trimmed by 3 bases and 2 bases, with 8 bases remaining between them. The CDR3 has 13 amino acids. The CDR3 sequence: CASSWIRQETQYF. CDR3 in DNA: TGTGCCAGCAGCTGGATTCGACAAGAGACCCAGTACTTC.

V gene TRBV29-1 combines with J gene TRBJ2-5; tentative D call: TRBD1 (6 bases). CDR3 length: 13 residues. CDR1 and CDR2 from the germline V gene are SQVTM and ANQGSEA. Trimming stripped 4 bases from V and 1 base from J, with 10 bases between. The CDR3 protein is CSVVGRGQETQYF. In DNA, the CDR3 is TGCAGCGTTGTCGGCAGGGGCCAAGAGACCCAGTACTTC.

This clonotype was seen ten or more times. The CDR3 sequence: CASSPRGDTYNEQFF. The DNA of the CDR3 is TGCGCCAGCAGCCCCCGGGGAGATACCTACAATGAGCAGTTCTTC. V is TRBV5-1 and J is TRBJ2-1, with D possibly being TRBD2 (5 bases). Trimming removed 4 bases from V and 2 bases from J, with 13 bases in between. There are 15 residues in the CDR3. Germline assignment: CDR1 SGHRS and CDR2 YFSETQ.

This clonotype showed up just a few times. The CDR3 sequence: CASSATTSGGAADTQYF. The CDR3 DNA follows: TGTGCCAGCAGCGCAACCACTAGCGGGGGGGCGGCGGATACGCAGTATTTT. This chain joins TRBV9 and TRBJ2-3; TRBD2 matches 13 bases. Germline CDR1 and CDR2: SGDLS and YYNGEE. The CDR3 has 17 residues. Unmatched junction bases numbered 10, after V lost 3 bases and J lost 6 bases.

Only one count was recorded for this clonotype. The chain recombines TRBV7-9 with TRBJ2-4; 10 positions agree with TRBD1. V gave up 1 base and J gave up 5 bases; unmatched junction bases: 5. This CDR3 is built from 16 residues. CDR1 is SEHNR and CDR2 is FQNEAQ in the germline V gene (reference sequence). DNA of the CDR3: TGTGCCAGCAGCTTAGATTACGGGACAGGGGAAAACATTCAGTACTTC. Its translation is CASSLDYGTGENIQYF.

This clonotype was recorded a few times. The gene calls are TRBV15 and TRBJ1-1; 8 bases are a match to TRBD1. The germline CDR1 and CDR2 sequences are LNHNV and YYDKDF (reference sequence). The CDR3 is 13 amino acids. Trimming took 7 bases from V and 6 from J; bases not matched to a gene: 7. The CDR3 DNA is TGTGCCACCAACCCTGACAGGGGCGCTGAAGCTTTCTTT. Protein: CATNPDRGAEAFF.

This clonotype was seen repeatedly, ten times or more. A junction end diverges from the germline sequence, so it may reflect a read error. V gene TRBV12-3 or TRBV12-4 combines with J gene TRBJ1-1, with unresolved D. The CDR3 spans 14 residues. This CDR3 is CASSLARGGTEAFF. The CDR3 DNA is TGTGCCAGCAGCTTAGCGCGGGGTGGCACTGAAGCTTTCTTT.

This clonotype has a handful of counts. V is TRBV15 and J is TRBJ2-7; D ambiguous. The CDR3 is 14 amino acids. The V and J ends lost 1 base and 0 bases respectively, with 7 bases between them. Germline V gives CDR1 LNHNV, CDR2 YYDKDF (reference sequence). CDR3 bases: TGTGCCACCAGCAGAGCGGCAGTCTCCTACGAGCAGTACTTC. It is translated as CATSRAAVSYEQYF.

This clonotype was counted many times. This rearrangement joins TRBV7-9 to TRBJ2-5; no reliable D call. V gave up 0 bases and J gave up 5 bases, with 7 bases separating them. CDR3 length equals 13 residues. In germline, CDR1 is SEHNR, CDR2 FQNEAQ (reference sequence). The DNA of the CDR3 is TGTGCCAGCAGCTTAGCACTCGGGGAGACCCAGTACTTC. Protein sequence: CASSLALGETQYF. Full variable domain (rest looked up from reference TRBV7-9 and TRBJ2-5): DTGVSQNPRHKITKRGQNVTFRCDPISEHNRLYWYRQTLGQGPEFLTYFQNEAQLEKSRLLSDRFSAERPKGSFSTLEIQRTEQGDSAMYLCASSLALGETQYFGPGTRLLVL.

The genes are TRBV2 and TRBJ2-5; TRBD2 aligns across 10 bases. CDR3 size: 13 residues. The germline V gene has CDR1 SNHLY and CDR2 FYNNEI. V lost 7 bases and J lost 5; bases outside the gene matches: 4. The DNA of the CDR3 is TGTGCCAGCACCGGGACTAGCGTGGAGACCCAGTACTTC. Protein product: CASTGTSVETQYF.

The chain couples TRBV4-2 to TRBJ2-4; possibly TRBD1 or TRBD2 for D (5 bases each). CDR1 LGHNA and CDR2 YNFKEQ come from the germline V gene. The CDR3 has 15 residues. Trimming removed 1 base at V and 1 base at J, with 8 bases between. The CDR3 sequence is CASSQAGSAKNIQYF. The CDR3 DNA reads TGTGCCAGCAGCCAAGCAGGGAGCGCCAAAAACATTCAGTACTTC.

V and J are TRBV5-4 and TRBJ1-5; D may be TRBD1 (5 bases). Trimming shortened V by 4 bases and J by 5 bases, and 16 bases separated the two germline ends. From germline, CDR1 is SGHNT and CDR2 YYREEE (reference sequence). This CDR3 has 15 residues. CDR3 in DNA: TGTGCCAGCAGCCCGGGACCGCCCGGGGATCAGCCCCAGCATTTT. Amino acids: CASSPGPPGDQPQHF. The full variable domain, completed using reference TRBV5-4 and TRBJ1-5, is ETGVTQSPTHLIKTRGQQVTLRCSSQSGHNTVSWYQQALGQGPQFIFQYYREEENGRGNFPPRFSGLQFPNYSSELNVNALELDDSALYLCASSPGPPGDQPQHFGDGTRLSIL.

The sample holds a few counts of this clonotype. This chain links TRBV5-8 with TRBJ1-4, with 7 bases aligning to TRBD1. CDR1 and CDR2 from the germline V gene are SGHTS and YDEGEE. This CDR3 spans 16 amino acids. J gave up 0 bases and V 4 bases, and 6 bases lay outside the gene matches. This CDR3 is CASSVPGTATNEKLFF. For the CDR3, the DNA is TGTGCCAGCAGCGTTCCCGGGACAGCAACTAATGAAAAACTGTTTTTT.

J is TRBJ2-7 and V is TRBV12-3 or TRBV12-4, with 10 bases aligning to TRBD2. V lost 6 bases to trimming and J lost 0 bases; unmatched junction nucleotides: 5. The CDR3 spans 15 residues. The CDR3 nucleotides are TGTGCCAGCAGGCTTTCTAGCGGGGGCTCCTACGAGCAGTACTTC. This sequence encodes CASRLSSGGSYEQYF.

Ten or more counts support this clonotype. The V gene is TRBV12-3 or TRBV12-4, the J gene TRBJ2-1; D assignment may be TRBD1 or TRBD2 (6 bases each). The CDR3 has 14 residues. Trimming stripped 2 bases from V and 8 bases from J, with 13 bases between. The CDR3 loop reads CASSLSGGSDEQFF. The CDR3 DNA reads TGTGCCAGCAGTTTATCCGGGGGCTCTGATGAGCAGTTCTTC.

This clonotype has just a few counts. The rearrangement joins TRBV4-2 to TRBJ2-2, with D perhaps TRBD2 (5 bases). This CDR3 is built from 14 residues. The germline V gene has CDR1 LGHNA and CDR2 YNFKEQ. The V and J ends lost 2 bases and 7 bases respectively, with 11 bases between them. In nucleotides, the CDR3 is TGTGCCAGCAGCCAAACTAGGGCAGTCGGGGAGCTGTTTTTT. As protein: CASSQTRAVGELFF.

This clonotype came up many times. The DNA for the CDR3 is TGTGCCAGCAGCGTAAAGACAGGGGGCGGCCGCACAGATACGCAGTATTTT. As protein: CASSVKTGGGRTDTQYF. The rearrangement joins TRBV7-2 to TRBJ2-3; TRBD1 agrees at 10 bases. CDR3 length: 17 residues. Germline trimming cut 5 bases from V and 1 base from J; bases unmatched to any gene: 9. CDR1 is SGHTA, CDR2 FQGNSA, per germline.

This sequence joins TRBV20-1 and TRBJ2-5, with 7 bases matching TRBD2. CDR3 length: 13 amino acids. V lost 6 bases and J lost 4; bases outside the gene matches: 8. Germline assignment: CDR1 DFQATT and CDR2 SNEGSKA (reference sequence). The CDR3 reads CSAGRASGETQYF. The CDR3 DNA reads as TGCAGTGCCGGAAGGGCTAGCGGAGAGACCCAGTACTTC.

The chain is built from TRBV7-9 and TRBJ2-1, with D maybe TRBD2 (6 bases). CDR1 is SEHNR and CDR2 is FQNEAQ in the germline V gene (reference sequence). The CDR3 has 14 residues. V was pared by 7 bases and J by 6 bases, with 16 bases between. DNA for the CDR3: TGTGCCAGCAAGGTCGGGACTGCTTCCAATGAGCAGTTCTTC. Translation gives CASKVGTASNEQFF.